A single sample gave rise to the 26 T cell receptor beta chains below, sequenced in a study of blood T cell repertoires in COVID-19. Profiling relied on immunoSEQ multiplex PCR, and the TCRdb table lists in-frame clones only, not all of them. Of roughly 100,000 clones listed, roughly 80% are singletons. Sequencing was performed on peripheral blood. The receptor source for this set is a woman aged 70-85 years with acute or convalescent COVID-19.

The CDR3 is CASSLDSNSYEQYF. CDR3 sequence (DNA): TGTGCCAGCTCACTCGACAGTAATAGCTACGAGCAGTACTTC. The chain couples TRBV18 to TRBJ2-7; the D gene is possibly TRBD1 (5 bases). The CDR3 is 14 amino acids. Germline-derived CDR1 and CDR2 are KGHSH and LQKENI. The V end was cut by 4 bases, the J end by 3 bases, with 13 bases between.

The genes are TRBV19 and TRBJ2-5; 10 bases align to TRBD2. CDR3 length: 13 amino acids. Germline CDR1 and CDR2: LNHDA and SQIVND (reference sequence). V gave up 5 bases and J gave up 4 bases; unmatched junction bases: 1. CDR3 residues: CASSSSGRETQYF. CDR3 nucleotide sequence: TGTGCCAGTAGTTCTAGCGGGAGAGAGACCCAGTACTTC.

This sequence joins TRBV6-2 or TRBV6-3 and TRBJ2-1, with 14 positions matching TRBD2. J lost 1 base, V lost 5 bases, and 16 bases had no gene match. The CDR3 sequence is 21 residues long. Germline-derived CDR1 and CDR2 are MNHEY and SVGEGT. The CDR3 DNA sequence: TGTGCCAGCAGTCAGTTTCCGGGACTAGCGGGAGAGGTGGGGTCCTACAATGAGCAGTTCTTC. Protein product: CASSQFPGLAGEVGSYNEQFF.

The chain combines TRBV3-1 (or the pseudogene TRBV3-2) with TRBJ1-1; no clear D gene. Trimming pared 4 bases from V and 1 base from J, leaving 10 bases between. The CDR3 is 14 residues long. From germline, CDR1 is LGHDT and CDR2 YNNKEL (reference sequence). CDR3 sequence reads: CASSRLSGNTEAFF. As DNA, the CDR3 is TGTGCCAGCAGCCGCCTAAGTGGGAACACTGAAGCTTTCTTT.

The genes are TRBV12-3 or TRBV12-4 and TRBJ1-1, with D unclear. Trimming left V 7 bases short and J 3 bases short, with 9 bases between. The length of the CDR3 is 12 residues. The CDR3 nucleotides are TGTGCCAGCAACGGGAGGGACACTGAAGCTTTCTTT. This sequence encodes CASNGRDTEAFF.

The chain has TRBV7-2 and TRBJ1-2, with TRBD1 as a possible D gene (5 bases). V lost 4 bases and J 3 bases, leaving 9 bases between the germline ends. Germline lookup yields CDR1 SGHTA and CDR2 FQGNSA. The length of the CDR3 is 13 residues. The CDR3 loop reads CASSYSGYYGYTF. For the CDR3, the DNA is TGTGCCAGCAGCTATTCAGGGTACTATGGCTACACCTTC.

This clone was detected only a few times. This sample includes further DNA sequences coding for the same CDR3. The V gene is TRBV28, the J gene TRBJ2-3; D is uncertain. The V and J ends lost 3 bases and 1 base respectively, with 5 bases between them. In germline, CDR1 is MDHEN, CDR2 SYDVKM. This CDR3 is 13 amino acids long. CDR3 bases: TGTGCCAGCAGTTTTTCGGGCACAGATACGCAGTATTTT. The encoded protein is CASSFSGTDTQYF.

J is TRBJ2-1 and V is TRBV28; D might be TRBD2 (6 bases). The CDR3 covers 15 residues. The V gene lost 3 bases and the J gene lost 8 bases, with 17 bases spanning the gap. The germline CDR1 and CDR2 sequences are MDHEN and SYDVKM. The CDR3, as DNA: TGTGCCAGCAGTTTTCCCGGGAGTGGTATTTATGAGCAGTTCTTC. Its protein product is CASSFPGSGIYEQFF.

This clone was observed once. This rearrangement joins TRBV6-2 or TRBV6-3 to TRBJ2-5, with TRBD1 matching 9 bases. The CDR3 extends over 16 amino acids. Germline CDR1 is MNHEY and CDR2 is SVGEGT. Unmatched junction bases numbered 11, after V lost 6 bases and J lost 3 bases. CDR3 protein: CASSPLPGTGKETQYF. CDR3 nucleotides: TGTGCCAGCAGCCCCCTACCCGGGACAGGGAAAGAGACCCAGTACTTC.

This chain joins TRBV21-1 and TRBJ1-5; TRBD1 is the table's D call, not checked against the DNA. TRBV21-1 is recorded as a pseudogene. This CDR3 contains 14 residues. This CDR3 is CASCRDRGFQPQHF. In DNA form, the CDR3 reads TGTGCCAGCTGCCGGGACAGGGGGTTTCAGCCCCAGCATTTT.

The chain employs TRBV19 and TRBJ2-3; 10 positions match TRBD2. The CDR3 totals 17 residues. V lost 3 bases to trimming and J lost 2 bases; unmatched junction nucleotides: 8. Per the germline V gene, CDR1 is LNHDA and CDR2 is SQIVND (reference sequence). The CDR3 DNA follows: TGTGCCAGTAGTATGAACCTAGCGGGAGCGAACACAGATACGCAGTATTTT. Residues: CASSMNLAGANTDTQYF.

V gene TRBV7-2 combines with J gene TRBJ2-1, with TRBD2 matching over 11 bases. J was trimmed by 7 bases and V by 5 bases; bases with no gene match: 7. Per the germline V gene, CDR1 is SGHTA and CDR2 is FQGNSA. The length of the CDR3 is 15 residues. The CDR3: CASSLVLAGENEQFF. In DNA form, the CDR3 reads TGTGCCAGCAGCCTTGTACTAGCGGGAGAAAATGAGCAGTTCTTC.

The rearrangement joins TRBV13 to TRBJ1-5; 10 positions match TRBD1. With V trimmed by 2 bases and J by 0 bases, 4 bases remained unmatched. Per the germline V gene, CDR1 is PRHDT and CDR2 is FYEKMQ (reference sequence). The CDR3 length is 17 residues. Here the CDR3 reads CASSLRTGGLSNQPQHF. CDR3 in DNA: TGTGCCAGCAGCTTACGGACAGGGGGACTTAGCAATCAGCCCCAGCATTTT.

This chain connects TRBV19 to TRBJ1-4, with a tentative D call TRBD1 (5 bases). V was shortened by 6 bases and J by 6 bases, with 8 bases between the two germline ends. Germline-derived CDR1 and CDR2 are LNHDA and SQIVND (reference sequence). CDR3 length equals 12 residues. DNA of the CDR3: TGTGCCAGTAGGGGGCTGGATGAAAAACTGTTTTTT. Its protein product is CASRGLDEKLFF.

The DNA for the CDR3 is TGTGCCGGCACCGGGACAGGGTTCGGAGTTCATTCACCCCTCCACTTT. This sequence encodes CAGTGTGFGVHSPLHF. This chain connects TRBV30 to TRBJ1-6, with 9 bases matching TRBD1. The trim removed 8 bases at V and 8 bases at J, leaving 16 bases unmatched. The CDR3 runs to 16 residues. Germline-derived CDR1 and CDR2 are GTSNPN and SVGIG (reference sequence).

This chain uses TRBV20-1 with TRBJ2-3; 7 bases fit TRBD1. CDR1 and CDR2 from the germline V gene are DFQATT and SNEGSKA (reference sequence). The CDR3 length is 15 residues. With V trimmed by 3 bases and J by 3 bases, 9 bases remained unmatched. CDR3 in DNA: TGCAGTGCTAGTCCCAGACAGGGTAATACAGATACGCAGTATTTT. Its translation is CSASPRQGNTDTQYF.

The chain couples TRBV19 to TRBJ1-1, with 10 bases identical to TRBD1. Per the germline V gene, CDR1 is LNHDA and CDR2 is SQIVND (reference sequence). CDR3 length: 19 residues. Unmatched junction bases numbered 13, after V lost 3 bases and J lost 0 bases. The chain's CDR3 is CASSIPGQGTLFMNTEAFF. The DNA for the CDR3 is TGTGCCAGTAGTATTCCGGGACAGGGGACCCTTTTTATGAACACTGAAGCTTTCTTT.

This clone was observed a handful of times. The chain joins TRBV19 to TRBJ2-7; D perhaps matches TRBD2 (5 bases). Trimming stripped 3 bases from V and 3 bases from J, with 12 bases between. CDR1 is LNHDA and CDR2 is SQIVND in the germline V gene (reference sequence). CDR3 size: 14 residues. The CDR3 region has the DNA TGTGCCAGTAGTATGGAGGACGGATACTACGAGCAGTACTTC. Translated, it gives CASSMEDGYYEQYF.

The rearrangement uses TRBV19 and TRBJ2-4; D gene ambiguous. The CDR3 is 13 residues long. Germline loops: CDR1 LNHDA, CDR2 SQIVND (reference sequence). Trimming left V 10 bases short and J 6 bases short, with 16 bases between. This CDR3 is CATNAERGNIQYF. The CDR3 DNA follows: TGTGCCACCAACGCAGAGAGAGGAAACATTCAGTACTTC.

The count of this clone is one. V and J are TRBV6-2 or TRBV6-3 and TRBJ2-5; maybe TRBD1 (6 bases). Trimming shortened V by 5 bases and J by 4 bases, and 11 bases separated the two germline ends. This CDR3 is 13 amino acids long. Germline-derived CDR1 and CDR2 are MNHEY and SVGEGT. The CDR3 sequence is CASSPTGPETQYF. CDR3 coding DNA: TGTGCCAGCAGTCCGACAGGCCCAGAGACCCAGTACTTC.

J is TRBJ2-5 and V is TRBV2; tentatively, D is TRBD2 (6 bases). This CDR3 comprises 14 residues. CDR1 and CDR2 (germline): SNHLY, FYNNEI. V was clipped by 4 bases and J by 2 bases, with 11 bases between them. The CDR3 DNA follows: TGTGCCAGCAGTGGGGGACTTTTACAAGAGACCCAGTACTTC. It is translated as CASSGGLLQETQYF.

V gene TRBV7-9 combines with J gene TRBJ2-3; 10 positions match TRBD1. CDR1 and CDR2 (germline): SEHNR, FQNEAQ (reference sequence). This CDR3 comprises 16 residues. Unmatched junction bases numbered 6, after V lost 1 base and J lost 5 bases. Here the CDR3 reads CASSLGQGANRDTQYF. In nucleotides, the CDR3 is TGTGCCAGCAGCTTAGGACAGGGGGCGAATAGAGATACGCAGTATTTT.

The chain uses TRBV13 and TRBJ1-1; possible D gene TRBD1, 6 bases. The CDR3 runs 16 residues. V dropped 5 bases and J dropped 3 bases, with 19 bases sitting between them. Looked up from germline, CDR1 is PRHDT and CDR2 is FYEKMQ (reference sequence). The CDR3 sequence is CASSPPQGTMHTEAFF. The CDR3 DNA reads TGTGCCAGCAGCCCGCCACAGGGAACTATGCACACTGAAGCTTTCTTT. The whole variable domain, filled in from reference TRBV13 and TRBJ1-1, reads AAGVIQSPRHLIKEKRETATLKCYPIPRHDTVYWYQQGPGQDPQFLISFYEKMQSDKGSIPDRFSAQQFSDYHSELNMSSLELGDSALYFCASSPPQGTMHTEAFFGQGTRLTVV.

The chain recombines TRBV28 with TRBJ2-5, with TRBD2 identical over 11 bases. From germline, CDR1 is MDHEN and CDR2 SYDVKM. After removal of 3 bases from V and 9 bases from J, the junction contained 6 bases not matched to a gene. The CDR3 spans 14 residues. This chain's CDR3 is CASSFVAGGRAQYF. For the CDR3, the DNA is TGTGCCAGCAGTTTTGTAGCGGGAGGGCGGGCCCAGTACTTC.

The chain carries TRBV2 and TRBJ1-1; D not resolved. V dropped 6 bases and J dropped 4 bases, with 15 bases sitting between them. The germline V gene encodes CDR1 SNHLY and CDR2 FYNNEI. This CDR3 comprises 14 residues. The CDR3 DNA reads as TGTGCCAGCAGAAAAGAGGTCGGTGGCACTGAAGCTTTCTTT. This sequence encodes CASRKEVGGTEAFF.

The genes are TRBV7-8 and TRBJ1-5; 10 bases are a match to TRBD1. The CDR3 consists of 16 residues. CDR1 and CDR2 from the germline V gene are SGHVS and FQNEAQ. V trimming: 4 bases; J trimming: 4 bases; junction bases outside the gene matches: 7. CDR3 amino acids: CASSSLDRGLNQPQHF. CDR3 bases: TGTGCCAGCAGCTCCTTAGACAGGGGGCTTAATCAGCCCCAGCATTTT.